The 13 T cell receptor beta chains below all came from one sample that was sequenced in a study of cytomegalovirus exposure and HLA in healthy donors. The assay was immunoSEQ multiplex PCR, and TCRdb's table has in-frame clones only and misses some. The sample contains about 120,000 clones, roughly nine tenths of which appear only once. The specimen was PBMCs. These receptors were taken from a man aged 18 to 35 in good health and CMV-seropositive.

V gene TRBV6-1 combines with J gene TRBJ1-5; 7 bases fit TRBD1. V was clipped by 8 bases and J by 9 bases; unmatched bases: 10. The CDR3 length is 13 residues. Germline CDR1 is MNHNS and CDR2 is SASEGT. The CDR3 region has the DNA TGTGCCAGCGGCCAACAGGGGAATAGGCCCCAGCATTTT. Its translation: CASGQQGNRPQHF.

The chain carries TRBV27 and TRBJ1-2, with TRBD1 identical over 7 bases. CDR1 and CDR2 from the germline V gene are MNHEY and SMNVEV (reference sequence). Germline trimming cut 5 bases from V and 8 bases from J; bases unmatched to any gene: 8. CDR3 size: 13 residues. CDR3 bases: TGTGCCAGCAGTGTACAGGGGATGAGGGGCTACACCTTC. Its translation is CASSVQGMRGYTF.

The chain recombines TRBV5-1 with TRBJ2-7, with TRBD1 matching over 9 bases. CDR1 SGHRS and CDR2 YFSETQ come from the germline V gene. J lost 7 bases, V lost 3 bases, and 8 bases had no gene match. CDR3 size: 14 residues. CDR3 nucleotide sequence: TGCGCCAGCAGCTCGACAGGGGGTGCGGGGGAGCAGTACTTC. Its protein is CASSSTGGAGEQYF.

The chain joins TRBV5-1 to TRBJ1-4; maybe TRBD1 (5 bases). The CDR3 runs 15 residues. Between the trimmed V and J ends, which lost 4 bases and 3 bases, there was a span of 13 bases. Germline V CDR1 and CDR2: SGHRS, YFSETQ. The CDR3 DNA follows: TGCGCCAGCAGCCCTCAGGGATCGGCTAATGAAAAACTGTTTTTT. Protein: CASSPQGSANEKLFF.

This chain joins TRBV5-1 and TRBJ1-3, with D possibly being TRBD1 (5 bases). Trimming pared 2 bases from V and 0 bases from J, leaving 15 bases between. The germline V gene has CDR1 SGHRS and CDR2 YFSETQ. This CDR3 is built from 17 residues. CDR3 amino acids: CASSFDPGLISGNTIYF. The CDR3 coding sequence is TGCGCCAGCAGCTTCGATCCGGGACTGATCTCTGGAAACACCATATATTTT.

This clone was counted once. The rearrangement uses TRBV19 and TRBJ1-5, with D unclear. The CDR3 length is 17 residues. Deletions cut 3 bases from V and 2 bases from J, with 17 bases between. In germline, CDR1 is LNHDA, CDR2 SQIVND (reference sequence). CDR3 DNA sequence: TGTGCCAGTAGTATGGGAGCCCTCGGGGTCGGCAATCAGCCCCAGCATTTT. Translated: CASSMGALGVGNQPQHF.

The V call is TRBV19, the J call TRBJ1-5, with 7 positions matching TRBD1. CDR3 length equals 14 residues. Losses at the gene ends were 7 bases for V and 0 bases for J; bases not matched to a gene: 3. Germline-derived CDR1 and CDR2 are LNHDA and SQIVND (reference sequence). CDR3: CASTGGYSNQPQHF. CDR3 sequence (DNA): TGTGCCAGTACAGGGGGGTATAGCAATCAGCCCCAGCATTTT.

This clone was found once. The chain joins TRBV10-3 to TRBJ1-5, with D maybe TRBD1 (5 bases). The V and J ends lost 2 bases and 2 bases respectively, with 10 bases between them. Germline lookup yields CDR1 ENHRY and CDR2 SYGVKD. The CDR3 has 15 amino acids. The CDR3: CAISEDSRGNQPQHF. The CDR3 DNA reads TGTGCCATCAGTGAGGACAGCAGGGGCAATCAGCCCCAGCATTTT.

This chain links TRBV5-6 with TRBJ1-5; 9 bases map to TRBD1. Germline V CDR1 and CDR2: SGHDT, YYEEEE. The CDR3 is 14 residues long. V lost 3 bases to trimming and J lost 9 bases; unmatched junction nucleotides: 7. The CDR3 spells CASSSGQGSWPQHF. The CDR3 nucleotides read TGTGCCAGCAGCTCAGGACAGGGGTCGTGGCCCCAGCATTTT.

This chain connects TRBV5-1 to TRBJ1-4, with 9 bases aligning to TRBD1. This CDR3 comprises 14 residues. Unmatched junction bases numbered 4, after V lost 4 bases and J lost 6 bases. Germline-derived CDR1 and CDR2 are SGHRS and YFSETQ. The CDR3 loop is CASSPTGGYEKLFF. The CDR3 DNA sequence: TGCGCCAGCAGCCCGACAGGGGGTTATGAAAAACTGTTTTTT. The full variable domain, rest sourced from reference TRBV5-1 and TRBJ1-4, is KAGVTQTPRYLIKTRGQQVTLSCSPISGHRSVSWYQQTPGQGLQFLFEYFSETQRNKGNFPGRFSGRQFSNSRSEMNVSTLELGDSALYLCASSPTGGYEKLFFGSGTQLSVL.

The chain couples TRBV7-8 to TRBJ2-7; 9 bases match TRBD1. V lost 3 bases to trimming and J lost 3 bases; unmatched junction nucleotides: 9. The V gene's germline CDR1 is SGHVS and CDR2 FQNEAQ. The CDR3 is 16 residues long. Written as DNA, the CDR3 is TGTGCCAGCAGCTTGGGACAGGGAAGGAGTAGCTACGAGCAGTACTTC. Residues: CASSLGQGRSSYEQYF.

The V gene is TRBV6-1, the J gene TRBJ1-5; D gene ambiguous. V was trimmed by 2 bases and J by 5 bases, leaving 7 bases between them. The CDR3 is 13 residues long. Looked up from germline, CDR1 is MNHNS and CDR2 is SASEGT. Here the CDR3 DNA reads TGTGCCAGCAGTGAACCCGGGTATCAGCCCCAGCATTTT. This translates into CASSEPGYQPQHF.

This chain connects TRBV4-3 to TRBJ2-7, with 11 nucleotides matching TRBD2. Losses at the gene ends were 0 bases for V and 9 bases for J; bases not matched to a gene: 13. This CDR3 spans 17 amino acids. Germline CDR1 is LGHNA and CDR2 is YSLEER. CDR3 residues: CASSQEGVSGGALGQYF. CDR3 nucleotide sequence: TGCGCCAGCAGCCAAGAAGGCGTTAGCGGGGGGGCCCTCGGGCAGTACTTC.